One and the same sample provided the 29 T cell receptor beta chains below, sequenced in a study of shared clonotypes between healthy human individuals. Data came from immunoSEQ multiplex PCR; TCRdb stores just in-frame clones and leaves some out. Of roughly 1.5 million clones in the sample, 95% to 99% were seen once. The sequenced sample was naive CD4+ T cells sorted from blood. Stated subset: CD45RA+ positively selected. The receptor source for this set is a man in his thirties or forties in good health.

V usage is TRBV20-1 and J usage is TRBJ2-7; D possibly corresponds to TRBD2 (6 bases). The V end was cut by 6 bases, the J end by 5 bases, with 11 bases between. Germline CDR1 DFQATT, CDR2 SNEGSKA (reference sequence). The CDR3 loop spans 11 amino acids. CDR3 in amino acids: CSAASVHEQYF. Here the CDR3 DNA reads TGCAGTGCGGCTAGCGTCCACGAGCAGTACTTC.

The chain carries TRBV4-1 and TRBJ2-3; the match to TRBD2 covers 11 bases. Germline trimming cut 4 bases from V and 2 bases from J; bases unmatched to any gene: 5. CDR3 length: 16 amino acids. Per the germline V gene, CDR1 is MGHRA and CDR2 is YSYEKL. CDR3 region: CASSRELAGATDTQYF. As DNA, the CDR3 is TGCGCCAGCAGCCGAGAACTAGCGGGAGCCACAGATACGCAGTATTTT.

The chain has TRBV27 and TRBJ2-3; D remains unclear. Per germline, CDR1 MNHEY and CDR2 SMNVEV (reference sequence). Trimming took 10 bases from V and 0 from J, leaving 11 bases between them. The CDR3 has 13 residues. The CDR3, as DNA: TGTGCCACCCTATCCGGGAGCACAGATACGCAGTATTTT. Its translation: CATLSGSTDTQYF.

The chain couples TRBV6-1 to TRBJ1-2, with 7 positions matching TRBD1. The CDR3 contains 14 residues. Germline V gene lookup returns CDR1 MNHNS and CDR2 SASEGT. V shed 1 base and J 7 bases; nucleotides not matched to a gene: 6. The DNA for the CDR3 is TGTGCCAGCAGTGAAGTGGGGGACAGTGGTGGCTACACCTTC. This codes for CASSEVGDSGGYTF.

The J gene is TRBJ2-1, the V gene TRBV30, with no clear D. The V and J ends lost 3 bases and 7 bases respectively, with 13 bases between them. Germline V gene sequence: CDR1 GTSNPN, CDR2 SVGIG (reference sequence). CDR3 length: 13 amino acids. CDR3 coding DNA: TGTGCCTGGAGCCTTCCCGGCCGGAATGAGCAGTTCTTC. It yields the protein CAWSLPGRNEQFF.

A remark on this clone: The sample carries other DNA sequences with the same CDR3. The chain combines TRBV5-1 with TRBJ2-1; either TRBD1 or TRBD2 may supply D (5 bases each). Per germline, CDR1 SGHRS and CDR2 YFSETQ. V was pared by 0 bases and J by 0 bases, with 7 bases between. This CDR3 is built from 15 residues. The CDR3 DNA follows: TGCGCCAGCAGCTTGGGGGGGAACTCCTACAATGAGCAGTTCTTC. Translated: CASSLGGNSYNEQFF.

The chain joins TRBV5-6 to TRBJ2-1; TRBD2 matches at 13 bases. Germline loops: CDR1 SGHDT, CDR2 YYEEEE. CDR3 length: 18 amino acids. Trimming at V came to 6 bases and at J to 1 base, leaving 10 bases not matched to a gene. DNA for the CDR3: TGTGCCAGCATACACAGGACTAGCGGGAGTTGGTCCTACAATGAGCAGTTCTTC. Protein sequence: CASIHRTSGSWSYNEQFF.

This clone occurred a few times. This chain uses TRBV6-1 with TRBJ1-1; no definite D call. CDR3 length: 13 amino acids. V lost 6 bases to trimming and J lost 0 bases, with 8 bases between them. Germline CDR1 reads MNHNS; CDR2 reads SASEGT. CDR3 DNA: TGTGCCAGCAGACGGGATATGAACACTGAAGCTTTCTTT. As protein: CASRRDMNTEAFF.

This clone was picked up one time. V gene TRBV7-6 combines with J gene TRBJ2-1; no definite D call. CDR3 length: 14 residues. V dropped 5 bases and J dropped 6 bases, with 14 bases sitting between them. Germline CDR1 and CDR2: SGHVS and FNYEAQ. The CDR3 region has the DNA TGTGCCAGCAGCCCTCTGCCAAGTGGCAATGAGCAGTTCTTC. It yields the protein CASSPLPSGNEQFF.

The V and J genes are TRBV6-5 and TRBJ2-1; D may be TRBD2 (6 bases). Germline CDR1 reads MNHEY; CDR2 reads SVGAGI. Trimming left V 0 bases short and J 15 bases short, with 12 bases between. The CDR3 has 12 amino acids. DNA of the CDR3: TGTGCCAGCAGTTACTCCTCGGGAGTCTTGTTCTTC. This gives the protein CASSYSSGVLFF.

About this clone: This same CDR3 is encoded by further DNA sequences in the sample. This sequence joins TRBV7-2 and TRBJ2-1; 11 bases align to TRBD2. This CDR3 comprises 15 residues. With 4 bases clipped from V and 3 bases from J, the junction kept 2 bases outside the gene matches. Per germline, CDR1 SGHTA and CDR2 FQGNSA. CDR3 sequence: CASSSGTSGYNEQFF. CDR3 bases: TGTGCCAGCAGCTCCGGGACTAGCGGCTACAATGAGCAGTTCTTC.

This chain's CDR3 is CASSLPLEEQFF. CDR3 coding DNA: TGTGCCAGCAGTTTACCACTGGAGGAGCAGTTCTTC. This chain joins TRBV28 and TRBJ2-1; D uncertain. The CDR3 covers 12 residues. The germline gives CDR1 MDHEN, CDR2 SYDVKM. Trimming removed 2 bases from V and 10 bases from J, with 9 bases in between.

This clone was counted once. The V gene is TRBV9, the J gene TRBJ2-5, with TRBD2 matching 9 bases. Germline lookup yields CDR1 SGDLS and CDR2 YYNGEE. V shed 5 bases and J 3 bases; nucleotides not matched to a gene: 8. CDR3 size: 15 residues. CDR3 coding DNA: TGTGCCAGCAGTCTGTCGGGGACTAGCAAAGAGACCCAGTACTTC. This translates into CASSLSGTSKETQYF.

This clone has only one observation. This rearrangement joins TRBV7-9 to TRBJ1-5; D call uncertain. CDR3 length: 12 amino acids. Germline V lookup: CDR1 SEHNR, CDR2 FQNEAQ (reference sequence). The V gene lost 1 base and the J gene lost 12 bases, with 10 bases spanning the gap. CDR3 region: CASSLEGAIQHF. For the CDR3, the DNA is TGTGCCAGCAGCTTAGAAGGTGCGATCCAGCATTTT. Complete variable domain (other parts from reference TRBV7-9 and TRBJ1-5): DTGVSQNPRHKITKRGQNVTFRCDPISEHNRLYWYRQTLGQGPEFLTYFQNEAQLEKSRLLSDRFSAERPKGSFSTLEIQRTEQGDSAMYLCASSLEGAIQHFGDGTRLSIL.

The V and J genes are TRBV15 and TRBJ2-5, with D unresolved. Trimming pared 1 base from V and 1 base from J, leaving 10 bases between. Germline V gives CDR1 LNHNV, CDR2 YYDKDF (reference sequence). This CDR3 has 15 amino acids. The CDR3 DNA reads TGTGCCACCAGCAGAGCCCCCTGGGCCCAAGAGACCCAGTACTTC. Translation: CATSRAPWAQETQYF.

This clone has a single count. The gene calls are TRBV5-5 and TRBJ1-2; a weak D match, TRBD1 (6 bases). Germline V gene data show CDR1 as SGHKS and CDR2 as YYEKEE (reference sequence). The CDR3 totals 15 residues. Between the trimmed V and J ends, which lost 0 bases and 5 bases, there was a span of 14 bases. The CDR3 DNA reads TGTGCCAGCAGCTTGGCGGCAGGGGTCCCTTATGGCTACACCTTC. This translates into CASSLAAGVPYGYTF.

The chain joins TRBV5-1 to TRBJ1-2; 8 nucleotides line up with TRBD1. The CDR3 length is 15 residues. Germline values: CDR1 SGHRS, CDR2 YFSETQ. The junction had 8 bases not matched to a gene; V was cut back by 4 bases and J by 3 bases. For the CDR3, the DNA is TGCGCCAGCAGCATAGGACAGGGCAGGGACTATGGCTACACCTTC. This gives the protein CASSIGQGRDYGYTF.

Concerning this clone: Other DNA sequences within the sample encode an identical CDR3. The chain couples TRBV5-1 to TRBJ2-7; possibly TRBD1 for D (5 bases). The CDR3 runs to 13 residues. The V end was cut by 3 bases, the J end by 4 bases, with 11 bases between. The V gene's germline CDR1 is SGHRS and CDR2 YFSETQ. CDR3 sequence reads: CASSSRSGYEQYF. The CDR3 bases are TGCGCCAGCAGCTCGCGGTCAGGGTACGAGCAGTACTTC.

The chain is built from TRBV7-9 and TRBJ1-1, with unresolved D. Germline V gene sequence: CDR1 SEHNR, CDR2 FQNEAQ (reference sequence). The CDR3 spans 14 residues. The germline V and J ends were trimmed by 4 bases and 1 base, with 10 bases remaining between them. The CDR3: CASSSHLWNTEAFF. The CDR3 DNA sequence: TGTGCCAGCAGCTCCCACCTCTGGAACACTGAAGCTTTCTTT.

The J gene is TRBJ2-7, the V gene TRBV19; 9 bases line up with TRBD1. The CDR3 length is 13 residues. The junction had 5 bases not matched to a gene; V was cut back by 4 bases and J by 7 bases. CDR1 LNHDA and CDR2 SQIVND come from the germline V gene (reference sequence). The CDR3 DNA reads TGTGCCAGTAGTACGGGACAGGGTCGAGAGCAGTACTTC. It yields the protein CASSTGQGREQYF. The full variable domain, rest sourced from reference TRBV19 and TRBJ2-7, is DGGITQSPKYLFRKEGQNVTLSCEQNLNHDAMYWYRQDPGQGLRLIYYSQIVNDFQKGDIAEGYSVSREKKESFPLTVTSAQKNPTAFYLCASSTGQGREQYFGPGTRLTVT.

The chain links TRBV6-1 to TRBJ2-5, with D unclear. Germline-derived CDR1 and CDR2 are MNHNS and SASEGT. The CDR3 extends over 13 amino acids. V shed 2 bases and J shed 1 base, with 5 bases lying between them. The DNA for the CDR3 is TGTGCCAGCAGTGAACAGCTCCAAGAGACCCAGTACTTC. This translates into CASSEQLQETQYF.

The chain is built from TRBV5-1 and TRBJ1-1; 8 bases match TRBD1. CDR1 is SGHRS, CDR2 YFSETQ, per germline. This CDR3 region has 15 residues. The J segment lost 5 bases and the V segment lost 7 bases, leaving 13 bases of the junction unmatched. CDR3 sequence: CASQTGGAFSTEAFF. DNA for the CDR3: TGCGCCAGCCAAACAGGGGGAGCTTTTAGTACTGAAGCTTTCTTT.

The chain combines TRBV28 with TRBJ2-7; TRBD1 aligns across 7 bases. Germline V gene lookup returns CDR1 MDHEN and CDR2 SYDVKM. V lost 8 bases, J lost 1 base, and 11 bases stayed unmatched. The CDR3 consists of 15 residues. CDR3 region: CASRHPTGASYEQYF. The CDR3 region has the DNA TGTGCCAGCCGGCACCCTACAGGGGCGTCCTACGAGCAGTACTTC.

The CDR3 is CASSDLGGPSYEQYF. CDR3 nucleotide sequence: TGTGCCAGCAGTGACCTCGGGGGGCCTTCCTACGAGCAGTACTTC. The chain combines TRBV25-1 with TRBJ2-7; weak D call: TRBD2 (7 bases). The V gene's germline CDR1 is MGHDK and CDR2 SYGVNS. The ends were cut back, 3 bases at V and 1 base at J, with 13 bases in the middle. The CDR3 length is 15 residues.

The CDR3 DNA is TGTGCCAGCAGCCTCTCGCGGTCCACAGATACGCAGTATTTT. It encodes CASSLSRSTDTQYF. This chain joins TRBV9 and TRBJ2-3; D remains unclear. This CDR3 region has 14 residues. Trimming removed 4 bases from V and 2 bases from J, with 11 bases in between. In germline, CDR1 is SGDLS, CDR2 YYNGEE.

The chain has TRBV28 and TRBJ2-3, with D unclear. The CDR3 spans 13 residues. Trimming removed 8 bases at V and 1 base at J, with 10 bases between. Germline-derived CDR1 and CDR2 are MDHEN and SYDVKM. CDR3 region: CASAETGTDTQYF. As DNA, the CDR3 is TGTGCCAGCGCCGAAACTGGCACAGATACGCAGTATTTT. Supplemented by reference TRBV28 and TRBJ2-3, the full variable domain reads DVKVTQSSRYLVKRTGEKVFLECVQDMDHENMFWYRQDPGLGLRLIYFSYDVKMKEKGDIPEGYSVSREKKERFSLILESASTNQTSMYLCASAETGTDTQYFGPGTRLTVL.

V gene TRBV5-4 combines with J gene TRBJ2-7; 8 nucleotides match TRBD1. V was clipped by 4 bases and J by 11 bases; unmatched bases: 14. Germline lookup yields CDR1 SGHNT and CDR2 YYREEE (reference sequence). The CDR3 consists of 14 residues. The CDR3 nucleotides are TGTGCCAGCAGCGCCGGACAGGGCCGGTTCACCGAGTACTTC. This translates into CASSAGQGRFTEYF.

DNA of the CDR3: TGTGCCAGCACCCGATCCGCCACTAGCACAGATACGCAGTATTTT. Protein sequence: CASTRSATSTDTQYF. J is TRBJ2-3 and V is TRBV2; no clear D gene. The germline V gene has CDR1 SNHLY and CDR2 FYNNEI. V was clipped by 7 bases and J by 0 bases, with 14 bases between them. The CDR3 has 15 residues.

The chain couples TRBV5-4 to TRBJ2-1; 7 bases map to TRBD1. In germline, CDR1 is SGHNT, CDR2 YYREEE (reference sequence). With 4 bases clipped from V and 8 bases from J, the junction kept 6 bases outside the gene matches. This CDR3 has 13 residues. The DNA of the CDR3 is TGTGCCAGCAGCGACAGGGTAAATCATGAGCAGTTCTTC. Its protein is CASSDRVNHEQFF.